Listed here are 18 T cell receptor beta chains from one sample, sequenced in a study of T cell responses to AZD1222 COVID-19 vaccine. TCRdb keeps only in-frame clones here, not all; method: immunoSEQ multiplex PCR. The repertoire includes about 150,000 clones, about nine tenths of them detected once, and more than 3% sits in the top ten. The starting material was peripheral blood, obtained 28 days after the second AZD1222 dose. The source of these receptors is an adult who received the AZD1222 COVID-19 vaccine.

The chain has TRBV14 and TRBJ2-1; 11 bases align to TRBD2. The ends lost 6 bases at V and 7 bases at J; junction bases unmatched: 8. The CDR3 covers 15 residues. Germline CDR1 reads SGHDN; CDR2 reads FVKESK. CDR3 region: CASSIAGGPGNEQFF. The CDR3 bases are TGTGCCAGCAGTATAGCGGGAGGGCCTGGGAATGAGCAGTTCTTC.

This sequence joins TRBV4-1 and TRBJ1-1; no reliable D call. From germline, CDR1 is MGHRA and CDR2 YSYEKL. The V gene lost 1 base and the J gene lost 9 bases, with 21 bases spanning the gap. The CDR3 sequence is 16 residues long. CDR3 residues: CASSQGSPARPHQAFF. The CDR3 DNA sequence: TGCGCCAGCAGCCAAGGGTCCCCCGCGCGCCCCCATCAAGCTTTCTTT.

The rearrangement links TRBV6-5 to TRBJ2-1, with D perhaps matching TRBD1 (5 bases). Trimming cost V 2 bases and J 5 bases, with 10 bases left between them. CDR3 length: 14 amino acids. Germline V CDR1 and CDR2: MNHEY, SVGAGI. CDR3 in amino acids: CASSYGAVDNEQFF. The CDR3 DNA sequence: TGTGCCAGCAGTTACGGGGCTGTCGACAATGAGCAGTTCTTC.

This sequence joins TRBV19 and TRBJ1-5; D perhaps matches TRBD1 (6 bases). V lost 3 bases and J lost 4, with 13 bases in between. Germline assignment: CDR1 LNHDA and CDR2 SQIVND (reference sequence). The CDR3 extends over 15 amino acids. CDR3 protein: CASSIRTGLNQPQHF. CDR3 DNA: TGTGCCAGTAGTATCCGAACAGGGCTTAATCAGCCCCAGCATTTT. Using reference TRBV19 and TRBJ1-5 for the parts outside the CDR3, the full variable domain is DGGITQSPKYLFRKEGQNVTLSCEQNLNHDAMYWYRQDPGQGLRLIYYSQIVNDFQKGDIAEGYSVSREKKESFPLTVTSAQKNPTAFYLCASSIRTGLNQPQHFGDGTRLSIL.

In its sample, this clone was seen a few times. CDR3 DNA: TGTGCCAGCAGTGACATCGCGGGCACAGATACGCAGTATTTT. It encodes CASSDIAGTDTQYF. The gene calls are TRBV6-4 and TRBJ2-3; D is ambiguous. The germline V gene encodes CDR1 MRHNA and CDR2 SNTAGT. Trimming removed 2 bases at V and 1 base at J, with 7 bases between. The CDR3 is 14 residues long.

The rearrangement links TRBV5-5 to TRBJ1-2, with D tentatively TRBD1 (5 bases). Germline values: CDR1 SGHKS, CDR2 YYEKEE (reference sequence). There are 12 residues in the CDR3. V was clipped by 5 bases and J by 9 bases, with 14 bases between them. CDR3 protein: CASSPPPGSYTF. In DNA, the CDR3 is TGTGCCAGCAGTCCACCGCCAGGGAGCTACACCTTC.

This rearrangement joins TRBV12-3 or TRBV12-4 to TRBJ1-5; no clear D gene. The CDR3 loop spans 12 amino acids. The V and J ends lost 4 bases and 3 bases respectively, with 4 bases between them. The CDR3 is CASSSDNQPQHF. The CDR3 bases are TGTGCCAGCAGTTCCGACAATCAGCCCCAGCATTTT.

This clone has only one observation. The germline gene is not matched at one end of the junction; a read error may be the cause. The genes are TRBV24-1 and TRBJ2-7, with D maybe TRBD2 (6 bases). The CDR3 has 13 residues. The germline gives CDR1 KGHDR, CDR2 SFDVKD. CDR3 protein: CATSDGDSHEQYF. In nucleotides, the CDR3 is TGTGCCACCAGTGACGGGGACTCCCACGAGCAGTACTTC.

V usage is TRBV5-1 and J usage is TRBJ1-4; TRBD1 aligns across 10 bases. J was trimmed by 7 bases and V by 1 base; bases with no gene match: 10. This CDR3 has 17 amino acids. Germline values: CDR1 SGHRS, CDR2 YFSETQ. In nucleotides, the CDR3 is TGCGCCAGCAGCTTGCCGACAGGGGGCGTAGGGAGTGAAAAACTGTTTTTT. Translation: CASSLPTGGVGSEKLFF. Together with reference TRBV5-1 and TRBJ1-4, the CDR3 gives the full variable domain: KAGVTQTPRYLIKTRGQQVTLSCSPISGHRSVSWYQQTPGQGLQFLFEYFSETQRNKGNFPGRFSGRQFSNSRSEMNVSTLELGDSALYLCASSLPTGGVGSEKLFFGSGTQLSVL.

This clone was seen a handful of times. The chain is built from TRBV4-1 and TRBJ2-7, with D tentatively TRBD1 (5 bases). CDR3 length equals 14 residues. CDR1 and CDR2 from the germline V gene are MGHRA and YSYEKL. V shed 1 base and J shed 3 bases, with 10 bases lying between them. The CDR3 region is CASSQVGVGYEQYF. For the CDR3, the DNA is TGCGCCAGCAGCCAAGTAGGGGTGGGCTACGAGCAGTACTTC.

In its sample, this clone was seen once. This sequence joins TRBV7-8 and TRBJ1-1; tentatively, D is TRBD1 (6 bases). CDR1 and CDR2 (germline): SGHVS, FQNEAQ. V was cut by 0 bases and J by 6 bases, with 11 bases left in between. There are 14 residues in the CDR3. This CDR3 reads CASSLAPGVSEAFF. The CDR3 nucleotides read TGTGCCAGCAGCTTAGCTCCAGGGGTGTCTGAAGCTTTCTTT.

CDR3 sequence: CASSINSRSYNSPLHF. As DNA, the CDR3 is TGTGCCAGTAGTATTAACAGTCGCTCCTATAATTCACCCCTCCACTTT. V is TRBV19 and J is TRBJ1-6; no firm D call. Between the trimmed V and J ends, which lost 3 bases and 0 bases, there was a span of 9 bases. This CDR3 contains 16 residues. Looked up from germline, CDR1 is LNHDA and CDR2 is SQIVND (reference sequence).

The chain has TRBV9 and TRBJ1-3; no definite D call. Germline loops: CDR1 SGDLS, CDR2 YYNGEE. This CDR3 contains 12 residues. V lost 7 bases and J lost 0, with 5 bases in between. CDR3 sequence (DNA): TGTGCCAGCCGTAGCTCTGGAAACACCATATATTTT. Translating gives CASRSSGNTIYF.

The chain combines TRBV5-1 with TRBJ1-1, with D possibly matching TRBD1 (6 bases). From germline, CDR1 is SGHRS and CDR2 YFSETQ. V shed 4 bases and J shed 0 bases, with 19 bases lying between them. The CDR3 covers 17 residues. The CDR3 sequence: CASSIGGGPGMNTEAFF. CDR3 sequence (DNA): TGCGCCAGCAGCATCGGAGGGGGACCGGGGATGAACACTGAAGCTTTCTTT. Full variable domain (outside the CDR3, taken from reference TRBV5-1 and TRBJ1-1): KAGVTQTPRYLIKTRGQQVTLSCSPISGHRSVSWYQQTPGQGLQFLFEYFSETQRNKGNFPGRFSGRQFSNSRSEMNVSTLELGDSALYLCASSIGGGPGMNTEAFFGQGTRLTVV.

The J gene is TRBJ2-1, the V gene TRBV19; 10 bases agree with TRBD2. The CDR3 spans 19 residues. CDR1 and CDR2 from the germline V gene are LNHDA and SQIVND (reference sequence). Unmatched junction bases numbered 13, after V lost 5 bases and J lost 0 bases. This CDR3 reads CASSPAGSGRFSSYNEQFF. CDR3 nucleotide sequence: TGTGCCAGTAGTCCCGCTGGTAGCGGGAGGTTCAGCTCCTACAATGAGCAGTTCTTC.

The chain recombines TRBV18 with TRBJ1-3, with TRBD1 matching 8 bases. V was pared by 5 bases and J by 0 bases, with 6 bases of the junction left unmatched. Germline loops: CDR1 KGHSH, CDR2 LQKENI. CDR3 length: 16 residues. The CDR3 here is CASSGTGPSSGNTIYF. As DNA, the CDR3 is TGTGCCAGCTCAGGGACAGGCCCGAGCTCTGGAAACACCATATATTTT.

The chain couples TRBV7-9 to TRBJ1-1; D remains unclear. Germline V gene data show CDR1 as SEHNR and CDR2 as FQNEAQ (reference sequence). Trimming removed 5 bases from V and 4 bases from J, with 17 bases in between. The CDR3 has 15 amino acids. CDR3 sequence: CASSLPGAGSTEAFF. In nucleotides, the CDR3 is TGTGCCAGCAGCCTCCCCGGCGCAGGTAGCACTGAAGCTTTCTTT.

This clone was counted once. This chain links TRBV19 with TRBJ2-7; TRBD2 aligns across 7 bases. V lost 2 bases and J lost 2; bases outside the gene matches: 9. The CDR3 consists of 16 residues. Germline CDR1 reads LNHDA; CDR2 reads SQIVND (reference sequence). The chain's CDR3 is CASSINGQGGTYEQYF. In DNA form, the CDR3 reads TGTGCCAGTAGTATAAACGGGCAGGGAGGGACCTACGAGCAGTACTTC.